This T cell receptor (beta chain) was recovered during a study of cytomegalovirus exposure and HLA in healthy donors. The data were produced by immunoSEQ multiplex PCR, yet TCRdb's version contains in-frame clones alone and is incomplete. The sample carries 150,000 to 180,000 clones, approximately 86% recorded once. Trimming pared 2 bases from V and 7 bases from J, leaving 12 bases between. Germline assignment: CDR1 SGHDT and CDR2 YYEEEE. This CDR3 has 13 residues. The source of this sequence is a young man in good health and CMV-seropositive. The chain combines TRBV5-6 with TRBJ1-1, with D unresolved. What was sequenced was PBMCs. CDR3: CASSLRGSDEAFF. CDR3 DNA sequence: TGTGCCAGCAGCTTAAGAGGATCCGATGAAGCTTTCTTT.